This T cell receptor beta chain was sequenced in a study of shared clonotypes between healthy human individuals. The table came from immunoSEQ multiplex PCR; TCRdb's copy has only in-frame clones and leaves some out. The sample lists about 110,000 clones; more than 65% were seen once. This CDR3 comprises 11 residues. Germline V gives CDR1 MNHEY, CDR2 SVGAGI. The V end was cut by 2 bases, the J end by 11 bases, with 9 bases between. This receptor was identified in a woman aged 25-40 years in good health. This chain connects TRBV6-5 to TRBJ1-2, with D unclear. Input material: memory CD8+ T cells sorted from blood. Indicated subset: CD45RO+ cells pooled with CCR7-negative TemRA cells. The CDR3 protein is CASSYEGRYTF. The DNA for the CDR3 is TGTGCCAGCAGTTACGAGGGTCGGTACACCTTC.